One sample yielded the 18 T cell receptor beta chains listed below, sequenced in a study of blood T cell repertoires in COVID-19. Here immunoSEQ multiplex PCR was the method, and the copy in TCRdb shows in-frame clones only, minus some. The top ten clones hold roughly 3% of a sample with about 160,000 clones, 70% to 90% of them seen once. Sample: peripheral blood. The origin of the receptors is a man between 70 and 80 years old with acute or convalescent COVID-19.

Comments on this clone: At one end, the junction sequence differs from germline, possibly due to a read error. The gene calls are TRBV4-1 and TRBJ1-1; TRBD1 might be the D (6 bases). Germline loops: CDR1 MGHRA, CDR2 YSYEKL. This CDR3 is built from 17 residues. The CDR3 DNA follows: TGCGCCAGCAGCCAAGATTCCCGTAGACAGGTACTTATGAAGCTACTCTTT. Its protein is CASSQDSRRQVLMKLLF.

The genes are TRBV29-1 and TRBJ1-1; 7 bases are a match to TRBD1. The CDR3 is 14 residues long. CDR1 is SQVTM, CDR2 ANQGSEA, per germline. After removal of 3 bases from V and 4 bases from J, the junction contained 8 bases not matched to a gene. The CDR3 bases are TGCAGCGTTGACGGAACAGGGGTCGGCACTGAAGCTTTCTTT. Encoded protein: CSVDGTGVGTEAFF. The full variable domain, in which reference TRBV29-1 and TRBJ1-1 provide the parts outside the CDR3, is SAVISQKPSRDICQRGTSLTIQCQVDSQVTMMFWYRQQPGQSLTLIATANQGSEATYESGFVIDKFPISRPNLTFSTLTVSNMSPEDSSIYLCSVDGTGVGTEAFFGQGTRLTVV.

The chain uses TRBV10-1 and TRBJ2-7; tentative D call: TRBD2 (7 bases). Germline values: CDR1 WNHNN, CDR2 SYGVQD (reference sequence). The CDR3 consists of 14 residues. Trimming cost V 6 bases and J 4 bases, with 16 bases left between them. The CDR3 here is CASRGGAPLYEQYF. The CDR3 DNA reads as TGCGCCAGCAGGGGGGGGGCCCCGCTTTACGAGCAGTACTTC.

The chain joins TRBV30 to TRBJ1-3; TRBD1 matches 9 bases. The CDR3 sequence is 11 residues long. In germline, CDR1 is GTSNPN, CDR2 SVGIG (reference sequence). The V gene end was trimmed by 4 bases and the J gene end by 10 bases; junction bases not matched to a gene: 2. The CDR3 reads CAWMTGGTIYF. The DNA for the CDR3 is TGTGCCTGGATGACAGGGGGTACCATATATTTT.

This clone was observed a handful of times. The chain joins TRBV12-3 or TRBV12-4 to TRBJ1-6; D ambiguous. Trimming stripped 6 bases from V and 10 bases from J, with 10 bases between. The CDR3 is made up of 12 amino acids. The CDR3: CASSREGSPLHF. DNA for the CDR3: TGTGCCAGCAGCCGGGAAGGCTCACCCCTCCACTTT.

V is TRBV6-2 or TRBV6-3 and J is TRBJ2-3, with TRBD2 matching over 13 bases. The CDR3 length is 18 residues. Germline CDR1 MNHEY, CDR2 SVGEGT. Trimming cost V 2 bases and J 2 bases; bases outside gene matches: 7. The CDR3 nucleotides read TGTGCCAGCAGTTACCAAACTAGCGGGAGGGGTCTCACAGATACGCAGTATTTT. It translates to CASSYQTSGRGLTDTQYF.

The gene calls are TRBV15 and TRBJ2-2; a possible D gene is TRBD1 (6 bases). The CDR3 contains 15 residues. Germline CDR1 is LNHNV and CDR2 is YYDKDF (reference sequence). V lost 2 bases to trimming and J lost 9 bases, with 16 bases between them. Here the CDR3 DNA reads TGTGCCACCAGCAGATCCGGACAGTTGGGAAGGGAGCTGTTTTTT. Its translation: CATSRSGQLGRELFF.

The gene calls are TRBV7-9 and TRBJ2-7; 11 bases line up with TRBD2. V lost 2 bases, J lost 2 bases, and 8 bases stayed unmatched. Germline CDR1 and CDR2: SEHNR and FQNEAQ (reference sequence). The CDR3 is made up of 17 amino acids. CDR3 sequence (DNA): TGTGCCAGCAGCTTAACCGGACTAGCGGGTCTTCCCTACGAGCAGTACTTC. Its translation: CASSLTGLAGLPYEQYF.

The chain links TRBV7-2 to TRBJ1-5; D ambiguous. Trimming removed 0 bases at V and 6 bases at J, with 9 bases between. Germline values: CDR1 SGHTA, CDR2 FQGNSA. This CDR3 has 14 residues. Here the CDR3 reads CASSLAGSGQPQHF. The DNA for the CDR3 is TGTGCCAGCAGCTTAGCAGGTTCGGGTCAGCCCCAGCATTTT.

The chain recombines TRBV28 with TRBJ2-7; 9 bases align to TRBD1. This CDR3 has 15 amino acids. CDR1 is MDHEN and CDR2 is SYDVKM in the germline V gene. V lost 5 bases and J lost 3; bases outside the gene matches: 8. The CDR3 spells CASSPLLDRGYEQYF. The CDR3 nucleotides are TGTGCCAGCAGTCCGCTCTTGGACAGGGGCTACGAGCAGTACTTC.

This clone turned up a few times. CDR3 protein: CASRVAGVETQYF. For the CDR3, the DNA is TGTGCCAGCAGAGTAGCGGGAGTTGAGACCCAGTACTTC. The rearrangement joins TRBV6-5 to TRBJ2-5, with 9 nucleotides matching TRBD2. Trimming at V came to 6 bases and at J to 5 bases, leaving 4 bases not matched to a gene. This CDR3 region has 13 residues. From germline, CDR1 is MNHEY and CDR2 SVGAGI.

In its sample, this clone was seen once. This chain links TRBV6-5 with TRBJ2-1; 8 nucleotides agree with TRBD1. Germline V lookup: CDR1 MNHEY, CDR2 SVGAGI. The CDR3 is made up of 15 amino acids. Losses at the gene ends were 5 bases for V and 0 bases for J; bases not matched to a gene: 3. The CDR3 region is CASSPDRDSYNEQFF. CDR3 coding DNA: TGTGCCAGCAGTCCGGACAGGGACTCCTACAATGAGCAGTTCTTC.

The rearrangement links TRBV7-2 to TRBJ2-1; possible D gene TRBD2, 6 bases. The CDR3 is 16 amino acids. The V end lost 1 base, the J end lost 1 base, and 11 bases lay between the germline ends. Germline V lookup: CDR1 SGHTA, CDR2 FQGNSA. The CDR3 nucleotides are TGTGCCAGCAGCTTAGGGGGCGGGATGTCCTACAATGAGCAGTTCTTC. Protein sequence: CASSLGGGMSYNEQFF.

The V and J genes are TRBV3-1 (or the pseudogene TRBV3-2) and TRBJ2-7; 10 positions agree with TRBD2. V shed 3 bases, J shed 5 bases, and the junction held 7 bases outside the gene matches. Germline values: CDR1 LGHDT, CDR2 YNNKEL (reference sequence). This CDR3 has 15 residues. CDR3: CASSHITSGVHEQYF. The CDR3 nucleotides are TGTGCCAGCAGCCATATTACTAGCGGGGTCCACGAGCAGTACTTC.

CDR3: CASSDRPGQVQETQYF. In DNA form, the CDR3 reads TGCGCCAGCAGCGATCGTCCGGGACAGGTTCAAGAGACCCAGTACTTC. V is TRBV5-1 and J is TRBJ2-5; 8 bases map to TRBD1. Trimming took 4 bases from V and 2 from J; bases not matched to a gene: 10. The CDR3 loop spans 16 amino acids. CDR1 and CDR2 from the germline V gene are SGHRS and YFSETQ.

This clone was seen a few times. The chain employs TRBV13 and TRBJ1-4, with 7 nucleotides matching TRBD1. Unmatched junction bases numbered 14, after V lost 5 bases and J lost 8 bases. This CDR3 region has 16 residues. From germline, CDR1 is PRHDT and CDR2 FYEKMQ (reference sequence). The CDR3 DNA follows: TGTGCCAGCAGCATAAAAGAGGGGGCGAAGGGAGAAAAACTGTTTTTT. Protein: CASSIKEGAKGEKLFF.

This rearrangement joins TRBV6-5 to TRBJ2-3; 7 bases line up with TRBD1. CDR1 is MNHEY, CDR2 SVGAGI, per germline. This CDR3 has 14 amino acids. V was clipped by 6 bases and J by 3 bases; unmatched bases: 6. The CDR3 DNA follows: TGTGCCAGCAGCCCGGGACAGTCAACAGATACGCAGTATTTT. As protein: CASSPGQSTDTQYF.

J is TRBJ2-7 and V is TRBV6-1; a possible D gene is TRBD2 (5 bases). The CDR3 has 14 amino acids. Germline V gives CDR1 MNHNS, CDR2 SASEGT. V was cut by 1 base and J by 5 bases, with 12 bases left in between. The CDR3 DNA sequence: TGTGCCAGCAGTGAAGGTGAGGGTATCCACGAGCAGTACTTC. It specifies CASSEGEGIHEQYF.